The clone carrying this TCR beta chain was recorded once. Germline CDR1 LNHDA, CDR2 SQIVND (reference sequence). The CDR3 sequence is 13 residues long. The V gene end was trimmed by 4 bases and the J gene end by 11 bases; junction bases not matched to a gene: 3. The record originates from a study of blood T cell repertoires in COVID-19. Study context: The origin of the acute and convalescent COVID-19 samples was the United States, Italy and Spain. Sources were T cells, B-cell-depleted T cells, or PBMCs; the material itself was cDNA or gDNA.

The authors' processing: How many nucleated cells were present was estimated from reference gene primer amplification. Clones were sequenced by immunoSEQ multiplex PCR, and TCRdb holds only the in-frame ones, with some missing. V, J and clone size derive from that table, while D and trimming were established from the DNA sequence. The table shows approximately 50,000 clones, with approximately 88% occurring only once. The TCR sequence derives from a human donor in a cohort sampled during active COVID-19. Sequenced input: peripheral blood. V is TRBV19 and J is TRBJ1-3, with 12 nucleotides matching TRBD1. The CDR3 DNA sequence: TGTGCCAGTAGTACTGGGACAGGGGGCCCCATATATTTT. Translating gives CASSTGTGGPIYF.